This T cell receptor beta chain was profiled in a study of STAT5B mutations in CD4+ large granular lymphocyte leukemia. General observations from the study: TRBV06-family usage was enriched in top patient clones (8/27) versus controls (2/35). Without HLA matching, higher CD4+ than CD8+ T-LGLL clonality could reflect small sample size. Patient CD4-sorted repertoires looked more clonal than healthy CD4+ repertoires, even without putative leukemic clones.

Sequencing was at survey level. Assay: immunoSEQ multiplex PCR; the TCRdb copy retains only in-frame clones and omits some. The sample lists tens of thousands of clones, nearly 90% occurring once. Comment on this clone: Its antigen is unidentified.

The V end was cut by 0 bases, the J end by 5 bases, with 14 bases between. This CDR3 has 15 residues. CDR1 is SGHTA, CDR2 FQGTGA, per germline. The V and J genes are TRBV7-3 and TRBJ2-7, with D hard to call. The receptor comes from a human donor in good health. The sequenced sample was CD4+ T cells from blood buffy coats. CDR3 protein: CASSLTKAGPNEQYF. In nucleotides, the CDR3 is TGTGCCAGCAGCTTAACTAAGGCAGGACCTAACGAGCAGTACTTC. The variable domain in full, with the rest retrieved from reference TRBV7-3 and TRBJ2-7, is GAGVSQTPSNKVTEKGKYVELRCDPISGHTALYWYRQSLGQGPEFLIYFQGTGAADDSGLPNDRFFAVRPEGSVSTLKIQRTERGDSAVYLCASSLTKAGPNEQYFGPGTRLTVT.